This TCR beta chain was found in a study of control samples from healthy donors and cancer patients. Repertoires were generated with immunoSEQ multiplex PCR, while TCRdb's copy carries only in-frame clones and drops some. The table lists some 210,000 clones, about nine tenths of them singletons. The V segment lost 8 bases and the J segment 4 bases; nucleotides outside the gene matches: 9. CDR3 size: 14 residues. The germline V gene has CDR1 MNHEY and CDR2 SVGAGI. Sequenced: blood. This TCR was recovered from a man younger than 40 in good health. V and J are TRBV6-5 and TRBJ1-2; 8 nucleotides agree with TRBD1. This CDR3 is CASSWDQGAYGYTF. The CDR3 DNA reads TGTGCCAGCTCTTGGGATCAGGGGGCCTATGGCTACACCTTC.